This T cell receptor (beta chain) was identified in a study of T-cell reconstitution after alpha-beta-depleted transplantation in children. This CDR3 is 13 amino acids long. Trimming removed 6 bases from V and 5 bases from J; junction bases left unmatched: 7. Unique molecular identifiers were built into the TCRbeta library. Using its own MiXCR run on the PCR reads, TCRdb lists one record per CDR3 protein. Here the sample spans hundreds of thousands of distinct CDR3 sequences, approximately 14% being singletons. The V call is TRBV12-3 or TRBV12-4, the J call TRBJ2-7; TRBD1 matches 7 bases. The TCR sequence derives from a girl under 10 years old with congenital amegakaryocytic thrombocytopenia, due to receive a stem cell transplant. Sample: PBMCs, taken before TCRalphabeta/CD19-depleted stem cell transplant. The CDR3 DNA reads as TGTGCCAGCAGCTCTACCGACAGGGACGAGCAGTACTTC. Amino acids: CASSSTDRDEQYF.